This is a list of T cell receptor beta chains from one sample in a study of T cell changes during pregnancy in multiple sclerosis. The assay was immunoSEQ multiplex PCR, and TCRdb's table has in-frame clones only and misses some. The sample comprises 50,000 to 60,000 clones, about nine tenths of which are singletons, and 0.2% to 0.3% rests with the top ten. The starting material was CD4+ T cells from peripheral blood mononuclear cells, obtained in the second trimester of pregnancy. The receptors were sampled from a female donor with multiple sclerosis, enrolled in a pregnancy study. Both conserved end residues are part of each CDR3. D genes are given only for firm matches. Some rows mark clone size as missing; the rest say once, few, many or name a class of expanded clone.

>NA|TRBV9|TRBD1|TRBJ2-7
TGTGCCAGCAGCGTAGAGGACAGGGGTTACGAGCAGTACTTC
CASSVEDRGYEQYF
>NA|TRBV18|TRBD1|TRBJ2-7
TGTGCCAGCTCCGCGACAGGGGACGAGCAGTACTTC
CASSATGDEQYF
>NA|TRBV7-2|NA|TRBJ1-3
TGTGCCAGCAGTCGACAGGTTACCCTCTCTGGAAACACCATATATTTT
CASSRQVTLSGNTIYF
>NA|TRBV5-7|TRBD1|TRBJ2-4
TGTGCCAGCAGCTTGAGTTGGACAGGGAAGGCAAACATTCAGTACTTC
CASSLSWTGKANIQYF
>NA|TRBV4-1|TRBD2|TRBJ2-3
TGCGCCAGCAGCCAAGTAGGACTAGCGGGGGGCGACACAGATACGCAGTATTTT
CASSQVGLAGGDTDTQYF
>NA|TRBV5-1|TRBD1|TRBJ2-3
TGCGCCAGCAGCCCGGACAGGGGCACAGATACGCAGTATTTT
CASSPDRGTDTQYF
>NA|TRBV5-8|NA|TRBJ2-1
TGTGCCAGCAGCTTGGAACAGTTTCGTAGGAACAATGAGCAGTTCTTC
CASSLEQFRRNNEQFF
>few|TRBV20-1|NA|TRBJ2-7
TGCAGTGCCACTCTTTCCTACGAGCAGTACTTC
CSATLSYEQYF
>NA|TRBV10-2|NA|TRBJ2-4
TGCGCCAGCAGTCGACCTCCCGACCCTGACAAAGACATTCAGTACTTC
CASSRPPDPDKDIQYF
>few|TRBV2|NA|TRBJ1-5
TGTGCCAGCAGGGCCGAGGATGGCGGTGACCAGCCCCAGCATTTT
CASRAEDGGDQPQHF
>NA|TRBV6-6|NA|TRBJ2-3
TGTGCCAGCAGAACCGCGGGGGCCAGCACAGATACGCAGTATTTT
CASRTAGASTDTQYF
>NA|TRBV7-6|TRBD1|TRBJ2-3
TGTGCCAGCAGCTCGATACGTGGGACAGTCGGCACAGATACGCAGTATTTT
CASSSIRGTVGTDTQYF
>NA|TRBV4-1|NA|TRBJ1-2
TGCGCCAGCAGCAAACTCCCGATGGACATCTATGGCTACACCTTC
CASSKLPMDIYGYTF
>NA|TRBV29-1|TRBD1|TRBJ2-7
TGCAGCGTGGCCCCGACAGGGACCTACGAGCAGTACTTC
CSVAPTGTYEQYF
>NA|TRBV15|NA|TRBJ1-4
TGTGCCACCAGCAGAGATCTGCGAGGAACTAATGAAAAACTGTTTTTT
CATSRDLRGTNEKLFF
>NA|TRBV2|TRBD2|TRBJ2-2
TGTGCCAGCAGTCCGAGGCTGCGGGGGGGGCGGATCACCGGGGAGCTGTTTTTT
CASSPRLRGGRITGELFF
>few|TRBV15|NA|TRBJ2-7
TGTGCCACCCAAATGGACAGACCTACCGGGGAGCAGTACTTC
CATQMDRPTGEQYF
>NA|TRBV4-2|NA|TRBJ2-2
TGTGCCAGCAGCCAAGATATAGGGGCCGGGGAGCTGTTTTTT
CASSQDIGAGELFF
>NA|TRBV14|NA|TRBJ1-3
TGTGCCAGCAGCCAAGTGTGGGAGAACCGGAGAGGAAACACCATATATTTT
CASSQVWENRRGNTIYF
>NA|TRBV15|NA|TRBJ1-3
TGTGCCACCAGCCGGGGTGTTGGAAACACCATATATTTT
CATSRGVGNTIYF
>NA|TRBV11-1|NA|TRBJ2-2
TGTGCCAGCAGCTTTCTTCAGCCGGGGTCCGGCGGGGAGCTGTTTTTT
CASSFLQPGSGGELFF
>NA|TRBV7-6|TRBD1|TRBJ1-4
TGTGCCAGCAGCTTAGAACAGGGGTTTAATGAAAAACTGTTTTTT
CASSLEQGFNEKLFF
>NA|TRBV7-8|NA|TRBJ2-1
TGTGCCAGCAGCCCCGGCGGGGACGGCACCTACAATGAGCAGTTCTTC
CASSPGGDGTYNEQFF
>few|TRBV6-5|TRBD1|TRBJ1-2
TGTGCCAGCAGTTACCTTGGACAGGGGAATGGCTACACCTTC
CASSYLGQGNGYTF